The 10 T cell receptor beta chains below were found in one sample sequenced in a study of blood T cell repertoires in COVID-19. TCRdb's table, derived via immunoSEQ multiplex PCR, lists solely in-frame clones and lacks some. Among under 400,000 clones listed, about 87% were seen once. The specimen was peripheral blood. The source is a woman aged 25 to 39 with COVID-19, enrolled during active disease.

The chain uses TRBV5-8 and TRBJ1-5; 9 positions agree with TRBD1. V was clipped by 3 bases and J by 6 bases; unmatched bases: 10. This CDR3 has 16 amino acids. Germline lookup yields CDR1 SGHTS and CDR2 YDEGEE. CDR3 amino acids: CASSSGTGYFSQPQHF. For the CDR3, the DNA is TGTGCCAGCAGCTCCGGGACAGGGTATTTTAGTCAGCCCCAGCATTTT.

The chain joins TRBV4-1 to TRBJ2-5, with D perhaps TRBD2 (6 bases). V was cut by 0 bases and J by 2 bases, with 10 bases left in between. Germline V gene sequence: CDR1 MGHRA, CDR2 YSYEKL. The CDR3 sequence is 15 residues long. CDR3 amino acids: CASSQDGRDQETQYF. The CDR3 bases are TGCGCCAGCAGCCAAGATGGGCGGGATCAAGAGACCCAGTACTTC.

J is TRBJ1-5 and V is TRBV6-1, with no clear D. V gave up 3 bases and J gave up 4 bases, with 13 bases separating them. The CDR3 sequence is 15 residues long. The V gene's germline CDR1 is MNHNS and CDR2 SASEGT. This CDR3 is CASSDKGGLNQPQHF. The CDR3, as DNA: TGTGCCAGCAGTGACAAGGGAGGTTTGAATCAGCCCCAGCATTTT.

This chain connects TRBV2 to TRBJ1-3; D may be TRBD1 (5 bases). The CDR3 is 15 residues long. CDR1 and CDR2 from the germline V gene are SNHLY and FYNNEI. V lost 7 bases and J lost 0, with 13 bases in between. CDR3 nucleotides: TGTGCCAGCAAGAGTCGGGGGGGCTCTGGAAACACCATATATTTT. Translating gives CASKSRGGSGNTIYF.

A word on this clone: Other DNA sequences from this sample encode an identical CDR3 as well. The rearrangement uses TRBV18 and TRBJ2-7, with 10 bases identical to TRBD1. Germline assignment: CDR1 KGHSH and CDR2 LQKENI. Trimming took 3 bases from V and 2 from J; bases not matched to a gene: 4. CDR3 length: 15 residues. CDR3 sequence (DNA): TGTGCCAGCTCACCTCCGGGACAGGGGACCTACGAGCAGTACTTC. Amino acids: CASSPPGQGTYEQYF.

The rearrangement links TRBV9 to TRBJ2-3; 9 bases match TRBD2. This CDR3 region has 16 residues. Losses at the gene ends were 0 bases for V and 5 bases for J; bases not matched to a gene: 7. Germline values: CDR1 SGDLS, CDR2 YYNGEE. Written as DNA, the CDR3 is TGTGCCAGCAGCGTAGCTGGCGGGGGGGCCATAGATACGCAGTATTTT. Translating gives CASSVAGGGAIDTQYF. The full variable domain, completed using reference TRBV9 and TRBJ2-3, is DSGVTQTPKHLITATGQRVTLRCSPRSGDLSVYWYQQSLDQGLQFLIQYYNGEERAKGNILERFSAQQFPDLHSELNLSSLELGDSALYFCASSVAGGGAIDTQYFGPGTRLTVL.

The V and J genes are TRBV6-5 and TRBJ1-5; tentatively, D is TRBD1 (6 bases). The germline V gene encodes CDR1 MNHEY and CDR2 SVGAGI. V was trimmed by 6 bases and J by 5 bases, leaving 11 bases between them. The CDR3 runs 13 residues. For the CDR3, the DNA is TGTGCCAGCAGCCACAGGGAGTATCAGCCCCAGCATTTT. Amino acid sequence: CASSHREYQPQHF.

The chain employs TRBV11-2 and TRBJ1-2; D is possibly TRBD1 (6 bases). Trimming stripped 4 bases from V and 2 bases from J, with 14 bases between. The CDR3 covers 15 residues. CDR1 and CDR2 (germline): SGHAT, FQNNGV. CDR3 amino acids: CASSSLQGSNYGYTF. CDR3 in DNA: TGTGCCAGCAGCTCGTTACAGGGATCAAACTATGGCTACACCTTC.

The chain combines TRBV7-8 with TRBJ1-1, with 10 bases that match TRBD1. This CDR3 region has 14 residues. The junction had 7 bases not matched to a gene; V was cut back by 5 bases and J by 7 bases. CDR1 is SGHVS, CDR2 FQNEAQ, per germline. The CDR3 protein is CASSLDRGRGEAFF. The CDR3 DNA reads as TGTGCCAGCAGCCTTGACAGGGGGCGCGGTGAAGCTTTCTTT. Full variable domain (outside the CDR3, taken from reference TRBV7-8 and TRBJ1-1): GAGVSQSPRYKVAKRGQDVALRCDPISGHVSLFWYQQALGQGPEFLTYFQNEAQLDKSGLPSDRFFAERPEGSVSTLKIQRTQQEDSAVYLCASSLDRGRGEAFFGQGTRLTVV.

This clone has just a few counts. This sequence joins TRBV7-2 and TRBJ2-1; the D gene is possibly TRBD2 (6 bases). Germline V gene lookup returns CDR1 SGHTA and CDR2 FQGNSA. Trimming left V 2 bases short and J 8 bases short, with 13 bases between. CDR3 length equals 14 residues. The CDR3 loop is CASSLNGGIDEQFF. DNA of the CDR3: TGTGCCAGCAGCTTAAACGGGGGAATCGATGAGCAGTTCTTC.